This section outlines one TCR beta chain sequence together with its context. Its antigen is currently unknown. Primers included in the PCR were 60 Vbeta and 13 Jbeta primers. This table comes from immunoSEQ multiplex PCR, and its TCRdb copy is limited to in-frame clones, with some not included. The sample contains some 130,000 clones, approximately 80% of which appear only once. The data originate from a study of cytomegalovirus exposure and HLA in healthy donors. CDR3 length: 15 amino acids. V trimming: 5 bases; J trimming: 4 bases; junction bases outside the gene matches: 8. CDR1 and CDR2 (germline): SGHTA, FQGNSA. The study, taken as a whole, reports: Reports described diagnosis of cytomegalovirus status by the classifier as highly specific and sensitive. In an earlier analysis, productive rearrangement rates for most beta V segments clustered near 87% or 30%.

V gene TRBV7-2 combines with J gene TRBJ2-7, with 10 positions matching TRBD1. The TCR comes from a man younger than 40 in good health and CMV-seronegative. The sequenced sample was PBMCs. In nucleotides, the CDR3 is TGTGCCAGCAGCACGCCGGGACAGGGGATATACGAGCAGTACTTC. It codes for CASSTPGQGIYEQYF.